The present entry profiles one T cell receptor (beta chain) with its context. The data originate from a study of regulatory T cells in long-lasting Graves disease. As to time point: newly diagnosed GD, antithyroid drugs for less than 3 months. The TCR library was made from RNA extracted from PBMCs. Building of the TCR beta libraries involved iRepertoire HTBI primers and Arm-PCR of CDR3 regions. TCRdb redid the calling of the multiplex PCR reads with MiXCR, one entry per CDR3 protein. The sample has some 500,000 distinct CDR3 sequences, around 16% seen once. Another study also made use of these data, one on T cells in Graves' hyperthyroidism and ophthalmopathy. That report notes: Using the HTBI primer set, a first-round RT-PCR was run on the TCR CDR3.

Source: peripheral blood mononuclear cells (PBMCs), taken at new diagnosis, from a patient treated with antithyroid drugs. This receptor was identified in a woman aged 35-65 years with Graves disease.

DNA for the CDR3: TGTGCCGTAAAAGGTAGCACAGATACGCAGTATTTT. Residues: CAVKGSTDTQYF. The chain carries TRBV5-4 and TRBJ2-3, with D unresolved. The CDR3 runs to 12 residues. Per germline, CDR1 SGHNT and CDR2 YYREEE (reference sequence). V was pared by 10 bases and J by 0 bases, with 9 bases between.